The 14 T cell receptor beta chains below come from one sample, sequenced in a study of T cell responses to AZD1222 COVID-19 vaccine. The data were produced by immunoSEQ multiplex PCR, yet TCRdb's version contains in-frame clones alone and is incomplete. Here the sample spans over 110,000 clones, almost 95% being singletons. Sequencing was performed on peripheral blood, taken 28 days after the second AZD1222 dose. These receptors were obtained from an adult who received the AZD1222 COVID-19 vaccine.

This rearrangement joins TRBV10-1 to TRBJ1-4, with D unclear. The CDR3 contains 13 residues. Trimming left V 4 bases short and J 0 bases short, with 3 bases between. Germline CDR1 and CDR2: WNHNN and SYGVQD (reference sequence). The DNA for the CDR3 is TGCGCCAGCAGTGGTGCAACTAATGAAAAACTGTTTTTT. Amino acids: CASSGATNEKLFF.

The chain carries TRBV27 and TRBJ1-2, with a possible D match to TRBD1 (5 bases). This CDR3 spans 17 amino acids. Germline CDR1 MNHEY, CDR2 SMNVEV (reference sequence). Trimming removed 9 bases from V and 4 bases from J, with 27 bases in between. CDR3 coding DNA: TGTGCCAGTCGCACTTTTAGACCGGGACCGAACGCCTATGGCTACACCTTC. Protein: CASRTFRPGPNAYGYTF.

A few counts support this clone. J is TRBJ1-5 and V is TRBV4-2; weak D call: TRBD1 (6 bases). The CDR3 has 15 residues. The V end was cut by 5 bases, the J end by 2 bases, with 13 bases between. From germline, CDR1 is LGHNA and CDR2 YNFKEQ. CDR3 nucleotide sequence: TGTGCCAGCAGCGCCTACAGGGCTGGCAATCAGCCCCAGCATTTT. It encodes CASSAYRAGNQPQHF.

V is TRBV4-3 and J is TRBJ2-2; D call uncertain. Germline V gene lookup returns CDR1 LGHNA and CDR2 YSLEER. V lost 4 bases to trimming and J lost 5 bases, with 5 bases between them. The CDR3 length is 12 residues. The CDR3 DNA follows: TGCGCCAGCAGCCGGCAGACCGGGGAGCTGTTTTTT. Residues: CASSRQTGELFF.

The chain employs TRBV5-1 and TRBJ2-2; D not resolved. CDR3 length: 15 residues. The germline V and J ends were trimmed by 0 bases and 3 bases, with 9 bases remaining between them. Looked up from germline, CDR1 is SGHRS and CDR2 is YFSETQ. The CDR3 reads CASSLEPVDTGELFF. The CDR3 region has the DNA TGCGCCAGCAGCTTGGAGCCAGTGGACACCGGGGAGCTGTTTTTT.

This chain uses TRBV6-5 with TRBJ1-1; no reliable D call. Germline-derived CDR1 and CDR2 are MNHEY and SVGAGI. CDR3 length: 12 amino acids. The V end lost 6 bases, the J end lost 3 bases, and 8 bases lay between the germline ends. The CDR3 is CASRHPDTEAFF. CDR3 DNA sequence: TGTGCCAGCAGGCACCCAGACACTGAAGCTTTCTTT.

V and J are TRBV3-1 (or the pseudogene TRBV3-2) and TRBJ2-3; 11 bases agree with TRBD2. This CDR3 is 15 amino acids long. The germline CDR1 and CDR2 sequences are LGHDT and YNNKEL (reference sequence). J lost 2 bases, V lost 5 bases, and 3 bases had no gene match. CDR3 protein: CASSVLAGATDTQYF. For the CDR3, the DNA is TGTGCCAGCAGCGTACTAGCGGGGGCCACAGATACGCAGTATTTT.

The rearrangement joins TRBV7-3 to TRBJ1-1, with D possibly matching TRBD1 (6 bases). This CDR3 is built from 13 residues. Looked up from germline, CDR1 is SGHTA and CDR2 is FQGTGA. V lost 5 bases to trimming and J lost 0 bases, with 7 bases between them. The CDR3 DNA sequence: TGTGCCAGCAGCCGGACAGTGAACACTGAAGCTTTCTTT. Residues: CASSRTVNTEAFF.

The V gene is TRBV6-1, the J gene TRBJ1-1; possible D gene TRBD1, 5 bases. Germline-derived CDR1 and CDR2 are MNHNS and SASEGT. Trimming pared 2 bases from V and 7 bases from J, leaving 11 bases between. CDR3 length: 13 amino acids. CDR3 protein: CASSERTSGEAFF. The CDR3 bases are TGTGCCAGCAGTGAAAGGACAAGTGGTGAAGCTTTCTTT.

The CDR3 loop is CASRSTGLYGYTF. In nucleotides, the CDR3 is TGTGCCAGCAGATCCACAGGGCTCTATGGCTACACCTTC. The V and J genes are TRBV6-5 and TRBJ1-2, with D perhaps TRBD1 (6 bases). Germline CDR1 is MNHEY and CDR2 is SVGAGI. The length of the CDR3 is 13 residues. V lost 6 bases and J lost 4, with 12 bases in between.

V usage is TRBV6-6 and J usage is TRBJ1-6; the match to TRBD1 covers 7 bases. Germline V gene data show CDR1 as MNHNY and CDR2 as SVGAGI (reference sequence). The V gene end was trimmed by 7 bases and the J gene end by 5 bases; junction bases not matched to a gene: 8. The CDR3 is 15 amino acids. The CDR3 sequence: CASKTTGAHNSPLHF. CDR3 in DNA: TGTGCCAGCAAAACTACAGGGGCCCATAATTCACCCCTCCACTTT.

In nucleotides, the CDR3 is TGTGCCAGCGTCCGAGGGCTAGCGGGAGGTGAGACCCAGTACTTC. Translation gives CASVRGLAGGETQYF. The chain links TRBV6-5 to TRBJ2-5; 11 bases agree with TRBD2. Germline CDR1 is MNHEY and CDR2 is SVGAGI. The CDR3 spans 15 residues. J lost 5 bases, V lost 8 bases, and 10 bases had no gene match.

The V and J genes are TRBV6-5 and TRBJ2-3, with TRBD2 identical over 7 bases. The CDR3 has 16 residues. V shed 0 bases and J 3 bases; nucleotides not matched to a gene: 6. Germline loops: CDR1 MNHEY, CDR2 SVGAGI. The CDR3 DNA is TGTGCCAGCAGTTACTCGACGGGGGGAGGGACAGATACGCAGTATTTT. Translated: CASSYSTGGGTDTQYF.

CDR3 amino acids: CASSQESSGGFNEQFF. The CDR3 DNA follows: TGTGCCAGCAGCCAAGAGTCTAGCGGGGGTTTCAATGAGCAGTTCTTC. The V call is TRBV4-2, the J call TRBJ2-1; 10 positions match TRBD2. Germline V CDR1 and CDR2: LGHNA, YNFKEQ. The V and J ends lost 0 bases and 6 bases, in that order; junction bases with no gene match: 5. The CDR3 sequence is 16 residues long.